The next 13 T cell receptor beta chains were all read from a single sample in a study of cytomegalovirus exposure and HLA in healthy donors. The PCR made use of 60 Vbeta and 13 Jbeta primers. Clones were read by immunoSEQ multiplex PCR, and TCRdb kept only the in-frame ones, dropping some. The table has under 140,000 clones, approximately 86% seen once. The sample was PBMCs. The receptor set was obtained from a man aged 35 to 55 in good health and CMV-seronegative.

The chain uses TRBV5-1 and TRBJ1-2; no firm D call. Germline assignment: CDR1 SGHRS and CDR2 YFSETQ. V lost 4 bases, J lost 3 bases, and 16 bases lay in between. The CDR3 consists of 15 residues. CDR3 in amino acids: CASSPGGQVDYGYTF. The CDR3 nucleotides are TGCGCCAGCAGCCCGGGAGGCCAGGTCGACTATGGCTACACCTTC.

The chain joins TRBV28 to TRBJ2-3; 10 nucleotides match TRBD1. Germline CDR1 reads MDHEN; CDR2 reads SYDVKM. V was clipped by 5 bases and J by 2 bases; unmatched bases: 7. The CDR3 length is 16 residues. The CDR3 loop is CASSPEGQGITDTQYF. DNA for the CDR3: TGTGCCAGCAGTCCAGAGGGACAGGGGATCACAGATACGCAGTATTTT.

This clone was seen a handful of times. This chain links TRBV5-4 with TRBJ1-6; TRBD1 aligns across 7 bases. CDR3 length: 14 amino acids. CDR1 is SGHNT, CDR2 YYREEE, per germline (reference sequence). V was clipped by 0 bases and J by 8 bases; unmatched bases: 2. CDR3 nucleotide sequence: TGTGCCAGCAGCTTGGGGGACAGAGATTCACCCCTCCACTTT. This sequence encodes CASSLGDRDSPLHF.

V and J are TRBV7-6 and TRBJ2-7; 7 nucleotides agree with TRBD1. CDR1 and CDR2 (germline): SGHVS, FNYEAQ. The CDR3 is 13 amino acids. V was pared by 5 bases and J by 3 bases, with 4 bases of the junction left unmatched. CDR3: CASSQTGIYEQYF. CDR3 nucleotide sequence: TGTGCCAGCAGCCAGACAGGGATCTACGAGCAGTACTTC.

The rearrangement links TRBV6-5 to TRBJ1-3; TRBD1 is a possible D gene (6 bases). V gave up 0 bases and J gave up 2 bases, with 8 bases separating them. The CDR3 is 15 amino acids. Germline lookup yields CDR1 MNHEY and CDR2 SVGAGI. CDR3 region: CASSYSQGAGNTIYF. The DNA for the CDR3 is TGTGCCAGCAGTTACTCACAGGGTGCTGGAAACACCATATATTTT.

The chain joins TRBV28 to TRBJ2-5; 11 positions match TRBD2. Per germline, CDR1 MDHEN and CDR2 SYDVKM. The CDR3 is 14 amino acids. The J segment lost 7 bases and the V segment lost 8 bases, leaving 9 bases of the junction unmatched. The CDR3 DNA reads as TGTGCCAGCGAACTAGCGGGGGCCGGGTCGACCCAGTACTTC. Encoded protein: CASELAGAGSTQYF.

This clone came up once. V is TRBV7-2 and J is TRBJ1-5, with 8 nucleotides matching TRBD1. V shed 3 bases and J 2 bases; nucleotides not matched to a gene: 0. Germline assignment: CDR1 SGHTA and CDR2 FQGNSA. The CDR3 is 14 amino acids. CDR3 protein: CASSLTGGNQPQHF. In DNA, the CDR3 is TGTGCCAGCAGCTTGACAGGGGGCAATCAGCCCCAGCATTTT. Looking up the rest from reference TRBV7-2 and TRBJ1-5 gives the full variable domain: GAGVSQSPSNKVTEKGKDVELRCDPISGHTALYWYRQSLGQGLEFLIYFQGNSAPDKSGLPSDRFSAERTGGSVSTLTIQRTQQEDSAVYLCASSLTGGNQPQHFGDGTRLSIL.

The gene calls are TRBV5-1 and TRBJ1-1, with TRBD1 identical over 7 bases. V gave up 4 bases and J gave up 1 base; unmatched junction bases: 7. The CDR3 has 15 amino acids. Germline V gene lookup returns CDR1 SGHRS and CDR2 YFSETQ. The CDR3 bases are TGCGCCAGCAGCCGGAGACAGGGTTCGAACACTGAAGCTTTCTTT. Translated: CASSRRQGSNTEAFF.

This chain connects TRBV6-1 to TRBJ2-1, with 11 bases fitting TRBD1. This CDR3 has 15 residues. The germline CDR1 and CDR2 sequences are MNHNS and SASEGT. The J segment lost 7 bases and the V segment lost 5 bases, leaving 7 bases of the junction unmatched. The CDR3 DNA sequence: TGTGCCAGCAGTCAACCGGGACAGGGGGAAAATGAGCAGTTCTTC. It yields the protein CASSQPGQGENEQFF.

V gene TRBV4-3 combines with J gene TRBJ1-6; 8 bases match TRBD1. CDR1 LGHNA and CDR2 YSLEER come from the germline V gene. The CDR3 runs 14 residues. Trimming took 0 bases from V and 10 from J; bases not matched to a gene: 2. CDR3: CASSQDRGHSPLHF. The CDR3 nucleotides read TGCGCCAGCAGCCAAGACAGGGGGCACTCACCCCTCCACTTT.

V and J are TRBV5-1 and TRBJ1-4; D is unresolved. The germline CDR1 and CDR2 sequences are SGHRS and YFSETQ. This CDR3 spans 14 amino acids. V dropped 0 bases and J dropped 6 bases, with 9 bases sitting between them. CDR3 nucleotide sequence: TGCGCCAGCAGCTTGGTGGGAGGAGATGAAAAACTGTTTTTT. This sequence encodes CASSLVGGDEKLFF.

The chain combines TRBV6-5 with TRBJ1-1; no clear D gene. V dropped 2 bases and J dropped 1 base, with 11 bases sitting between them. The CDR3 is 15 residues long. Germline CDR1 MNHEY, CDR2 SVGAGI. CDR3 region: CASSYTGVGNTEAFF. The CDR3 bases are TGTGCCAGCAGTTACACCGGGGTGGGGAACACTGAAGCTTTCTTT.

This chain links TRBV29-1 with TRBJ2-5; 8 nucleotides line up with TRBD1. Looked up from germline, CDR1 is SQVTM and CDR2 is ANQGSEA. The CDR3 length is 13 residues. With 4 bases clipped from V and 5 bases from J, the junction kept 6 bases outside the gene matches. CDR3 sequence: CSVVGRGLETQYF. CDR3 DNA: TGCAGCGTTGTAGGCAGGGGGCTTGAGACCCAGTACTTC.